Shown below are 4 T cell receptor beta chains from a single sample sequenced in a study of vaccination effects on CD4 cells after COVID-19. Sequencing used immunoSEQ multiplex PCR; TCRdb keeps in-frame clones, though not all of them. The sample carries tens of thousands of clones, roughly four fifths recorded once. Before sequencing, viral peptide pools were used by the ViraFEST assay to expand antigen-specific CD4+ T cells. Upon completion of around eleven days in culture, CD4+ T cells were isolated. None of the vaccinated had previously contracted SARS-CoV-2, and their nucleocapsid antibodies tested negative. These receptors are not linked to any known antigen. The material sequenced was CD4+ T cells from PBMCs cultured with HCoV-NL63 spike peptides, taken before COVID-19 vaccination. The receptors shown here come from a human donor who received a COVID-19 vaccine.

V and J are TRBV15 and TRBJ2-1, with D uncertain. The V gene lost 0 bases and the J gene lost 1 base, with 10 bases spanning the gap. Germline CDR1 reads LNHNV; CDR2 reads YYDKDF (reference sequence). The CDR3 covers 16 residues. This CDR3 reads CATSRDFLASYNEQFF. The CDR3 nucleotides read TGTGCCACCAGCAGAGATTTTTTGGCGTCCTACAATGAGCAGTTCTTC.

This chain connects TRBV28 to TRBJ1-1, with TRBD1 as a possible D gene (5 bases). The CDR3 runs to 15 residues. The V gene's germline CDR1 is MDHEN and CDR2 SYDVKM. V lost 5 bases and J lost 2, with 15 bases in between. As DNA, the CDR3 is TGTGCCAGCAGTCCTCCATCTCAGGGAAACACTGAAGCTTTCTTT. Amino acid sequence: CASSPPSQGNTEAFF.

The count of this clone is one. The chain is built from TRBV3-1 (or the pseudogene TRBV3-2) and TRBJ2-7; D is ambiguous. Trimming removed 1 base from V and 6 bases from J, with 7 bases in between. The CDR3 loop spans 12 amino acids. Germline V gene sequence: CDR1 LGHDT, CDR2 YNNKEL (reference sequence). Here the CDR3 reads CASSQGRREQYV. The CDR3 nucleotides are TGTGCCAGCAGCCAAGGTCGACGCGAGCAGTACGTC.

The chain employs TRBV9 and TRBJ2-2; no firm D call. Trimming left V 0 bases short and J 5 bases short, with 11 bases between. The CDR3 is 15 amino acids. The germline gives CDR1 SGDLS, CDR2 YYNGEE. In DNA form, the CDR3 reads TGTGCCAGCAGCGTAGATGTCCCCCGGACCGGGGAGCTGTTTTTT. Amino acids: CASSVDVPRTGELFF.